This is a list of T cell receptor beta chains from one sample in a study of CDR3 diversity in severe acne. MiXCR, run by TCRdb on the PCR reads, gives a single entry per CDR3 protein. The sample carries around 91,000 distinct CDR3 sequences, around 50% recorded once. Sequencing was carried out using blood. The receptors shown here come from a male donor in good health, without acne. CDR3s include the opening cysteine and the closing phenylalanine or tryptophan. D genes are given only for firm matches. Only some rows state a clone size, as once, few, many or a class for expanded clones.

v_gene: TRBV20-1
j_gene: TRBJ2-5
d_gene: NA
abundance: NA
CDR3nt: TGCAGTGCTCAGCAGGGAGGTGGCCAGTACTTC
CDR3aa: CSAQQGGGQYF

v_gene: TRBV10-3
j_gene: TRBJ1-1
d_gene: NA
abundance: NA
CDR3nt: TGTGCCATCAGTGTTCAGGGAAACACTGAAGCTTTCTTT
CDR3aa: CAISVQGNTEAFF

v_gene: TRBV10-3
j_gene: TRBJ2-6
d_gene: TRBD1
abundance: NA
CDR3nt: TGTGCCATCAGCGTGACAGGGGGCGCACCTGGGGCCAACGTCCTGACTTTC
CDR3aa: CAISVTGGAPGANVLTF

v_gene: TRBV27
j_gene: TRBJ2-1
d_gene: NA
abundance: many
CDR3nt: TGTGCCAGCAGTTTATTAGGACAGCTAACGTACAATGAGCAGTTCTTC
CDR3aa: CASSLLGQLTYNEQFF

v_gene: TRBV5-1
j_gene: TRBJ2-1
d_gene: NA
abundance: many
CDR3nt: TGCGCCAGCAGCTTGGGGGTAGACTCCTACAATGAGCAGTTCTTC
CDR3aa: CASSLGVDSYNEQFF

v_gene: TRBV11-3
j_gene: TRBJ2-3
d_gene: TRBD2
abundance: NA
CDR3nt: TGTGCCAGCAGACCCAGCGGGGGGCCGGGGTCGGATACGCAGTATTTT
CDR3aa: CASRPSGGPGSDTQYF

v_gene: TRBV6-1
j_gene: TRBJ2-7
d_gene: NA
abundance: few
CDR3nt: TGTGCCAGCAGTTTCAGGGGACGGAGCTACGAGCAGTACTTC
CDR3aa: CASSFRGRSYEQYF

v_gene: TRBV13
j_gene: TRBJ1-4
d_gene: TRBD1
abundance: NA
CDR3nt: TGTGCCAGCAGCCTTCTAGGGGACAGCTCCGTTGAAAAACTGCTTTTT
CDR3aa: CASSLLGDSSVEKLLF

v_gene: TRBV9
j_gene: TRBJ2-7
d_gene: NA
abundance: many
CDR3nt: TGTGCCAGCAGCGTAGCTACAGACCCATGGGGAACCTACGAGCAGTACTTC
CDR3aa: CASSVATDPWGTYEQYF

v_gene: TRBV5-1
j_gene: TRBJ1-5
d_gene: TRBD1
abundance: NA
CDR3nt: TGCGCCAGCAGCTTAACAGGGGTTGGCAATCAGCCCCAGCATTTT
CDR3aa: CASSLTGVGNQPQHF

v_gene: TRBV9
j_gene: TRBJ2-3
d_gene: TRBD2
abundance: many
CDR3nt: TGTGCCAGCAGCGAGGGACTAGCGGGAGTAACAGATACGCAGTATTTT
CDR3aa: CASSEGLAGVTDTQYF

v_gene: TRBV12-3/TRBV12-4
j_gene: TRBJ2-7
d_gene: TRBD1
abundance: NA
CDR3nt: TGTGCCAGCAGAACGACAGGGGTCTACGAGCAGTACTTC
CDR3aa: CASRTTGVYEQYF

v_gene: TRBV18
j_gene: TRBJ1-2
d_gene: NA
abundance: many
CDR3nt: TGTGCCAGCTCACCGTTTCAGGGTACGGAATATGGCTACACCTTC
CDR3aa: CASSPFQGTEYGYTF

v_gene: TRBV5-4
j_gene: TRBJ2-3
d_gene: NA
abundance: NA
CDR3nt: TGTGCCAGCAGCTTATCCACAGGGTCGGGCACAGATACGCAGTATTTT
CDR3aa: CASSLSTGSGTDTQYF

v_gene: TRBV6-5
j_gene: TRBJ1-6
d_gene: NA
abundance: once
CDR3nt: TGTGCCAGCAGTTACTCCCCAGGGACGACTAATTCACCCCTCCACTTT
CDR3aa: CASSYSPGTTNSPLHF

v_gene: TRBV28
j_gene: TRBJ2-1
d_gene: NA
abundance: NA
CDR3nt: TGTGCCAGTCTTACCGGGACTTCCTACAGTGAGCAGTTCTTC
CDR3aa: CASLTGTSYSEQFF

v_gene: TRBV6-1
j_gene: TRBJ2-3
d_gene: NA
abundance: NA
CDR3nt: TGTGCCAGTATTGGGCAGAAGCCAGATACGCTGTATTTT
CDR3aa: CASIGQKPDTLYF